In its sample, the clone carrying this TCR beta chain was seen many times. Its matching antigen is unknown. The data derive from a study of T cells in Graves' hyperthyroidism and ophthalmopathy. General study findings and limits: Expanded thyroid clonotypes (above 0.001) were mostly also found in blood.

Stable hyperthyroidism: no ophthalmopathy progression over 18 months of follow-up. The diagnostic basis comprised clinical symptoms, serum thyroxine and TRAb, thyroid ultrasound and orbital computed tomography. V dropped 1 base and J dropped 7 bases, with 10 bases sitting between them. Germline loops: CDR1 SQVTM, CDR2 ANQGSEA. This CDR3 has 13 amino acids. Amplification yielded TCR beta CDR3 regions, with RNA transcripts as the source. Primed by the HTBI set, a first-round RT-PCR was run on the TCR CDR3. Each CDR3 protein gets one entry after TCRdb re-called the multiplex PCR reads with MiXCR. The table shows roughly 700,000 distinct CDR3 sequences, with roughly 32% occurring only once.

This receptor was identified in a woman between 40 and 50 years old with Graves' hyperthyroidism. Specimen: blood. The chain uses TRBV29-1 and TRBJ1-4; no clear D. The CDR3 DNA sequence: TGCAGCGTTGAAGGAGATCGTGGTGAAAAACTGTTTTTT. This codes for CSVEGDRGEKLFF.